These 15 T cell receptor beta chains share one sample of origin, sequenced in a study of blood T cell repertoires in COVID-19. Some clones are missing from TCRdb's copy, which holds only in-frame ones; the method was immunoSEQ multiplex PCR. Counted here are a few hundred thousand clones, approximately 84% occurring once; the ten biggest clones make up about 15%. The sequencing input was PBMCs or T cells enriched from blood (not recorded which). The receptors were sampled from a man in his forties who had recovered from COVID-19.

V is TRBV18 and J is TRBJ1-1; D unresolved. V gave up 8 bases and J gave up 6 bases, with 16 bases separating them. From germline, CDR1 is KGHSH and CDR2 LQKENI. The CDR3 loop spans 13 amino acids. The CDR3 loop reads CASLFFVEAEAFF. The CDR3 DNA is TGTGCCAGCCTATTCTTCGTAGAAGCTGAAGCTTTCTTT.

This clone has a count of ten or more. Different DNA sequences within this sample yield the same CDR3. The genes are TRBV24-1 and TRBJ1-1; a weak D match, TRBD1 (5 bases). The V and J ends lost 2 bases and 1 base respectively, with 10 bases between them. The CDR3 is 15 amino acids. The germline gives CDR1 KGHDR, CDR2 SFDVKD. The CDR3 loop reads CATSDSSGGNTEAFF. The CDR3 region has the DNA TGTGCCACCAGTGATTCGTCCGGGGGGAACACTGAAGCTTTCTTT.

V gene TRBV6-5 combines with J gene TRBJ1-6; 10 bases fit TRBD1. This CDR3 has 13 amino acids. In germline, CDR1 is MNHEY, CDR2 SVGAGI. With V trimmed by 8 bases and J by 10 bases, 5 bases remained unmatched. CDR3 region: CASSGTGVSPLHF. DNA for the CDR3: TGTGCCAGCTCCGGGACAGGGGTCTCACCCCTCCACTTT.

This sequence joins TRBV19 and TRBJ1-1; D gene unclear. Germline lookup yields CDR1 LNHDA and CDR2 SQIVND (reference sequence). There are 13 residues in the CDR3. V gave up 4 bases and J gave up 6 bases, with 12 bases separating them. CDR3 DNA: TGTGCCAGTAGTAACATCGGAGGAGCTGAAGCTTTCTTT. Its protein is CASSNIGGAEAFF.

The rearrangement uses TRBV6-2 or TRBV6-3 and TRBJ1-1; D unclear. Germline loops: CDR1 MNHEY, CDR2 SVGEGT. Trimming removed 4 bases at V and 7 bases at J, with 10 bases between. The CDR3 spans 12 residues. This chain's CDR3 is CASSSTRLEAFF. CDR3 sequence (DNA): TGTGCCAGCAGTTCCACAAGACTTGAAGCTTTCTTT.

The CDR3 DNA is TGTGCCACCAGCAGCAGGGGGCACGAGCAGTACTTC. This encodes CATSSRGHEQYF. This rearrangement joins TRBV15 to TRBJ2-7; 8 bases match TRBD1. The CDR3 is made up of 12 amino acids. V lost 3 bases to trimming and J lost 5 bases; unmatched junction nucleotides: 0. Germline V gene lookup returns CDR1 LNHNV and CDR2 YYDKDF (reference sequence).

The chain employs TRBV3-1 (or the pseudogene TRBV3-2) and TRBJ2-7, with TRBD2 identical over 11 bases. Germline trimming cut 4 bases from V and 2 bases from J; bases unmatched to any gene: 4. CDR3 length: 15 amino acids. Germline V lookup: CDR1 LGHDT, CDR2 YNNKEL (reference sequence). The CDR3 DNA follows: TGTGCCAGCAGCCTTAGCGGGAGGGCTCCCTACGAGCAGTACTTC. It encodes CASSLSGRAPYEQYF.

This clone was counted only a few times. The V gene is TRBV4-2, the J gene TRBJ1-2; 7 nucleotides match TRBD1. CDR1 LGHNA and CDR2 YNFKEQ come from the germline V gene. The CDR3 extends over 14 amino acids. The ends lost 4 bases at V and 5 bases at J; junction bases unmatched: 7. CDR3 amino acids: CASSLSGTAYGYTF. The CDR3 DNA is TGTGCCAGCAGCCTTAGCGGGACAGCTTATGGCTACACCTTC.

The CDR3 spells CASSVRGAALGNEQFF. The DNA for the CDR3 is TGTGCCAGCAGTGTACGGGGAGCGGCTTTGGGCAATGAGCAGTTCTTC. V and J are TRBV2 and TRBJ2-1, with a tentative D call TRBD2 (5 bases). The V end lost 4 bases, the J end lost 6 bases, and 19 bases lay between the germline ends. In germline, CDR1 is SNHLY, CDR2 FYNNEI. CDR3 length: 16 residues.

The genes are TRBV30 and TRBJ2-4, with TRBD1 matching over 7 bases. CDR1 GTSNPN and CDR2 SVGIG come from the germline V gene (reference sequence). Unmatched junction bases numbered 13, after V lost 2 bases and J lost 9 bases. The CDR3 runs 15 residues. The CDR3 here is CAWSTYGTAVGIQYF. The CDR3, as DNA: TGTGCCTGGAGTACCTACGGGACAGCGGTCGGCATTCAGTACTTC.

The CDR3 DNA is TGTGCCAGCAGCAGTCTCAGGAACACTGAAGCTTTCTTT. Translated: CASSSLRNTEAFF. The V gene is TRBV7-7, the J gene TRBJ1-1; D gene ambiguous. V was shortened by 5 bases and J by 1 base, with 8 bases between the two germline ends. The germline V gene has CDR1 SSHAT and CDR2 FNYEAQ (reference sequence). The CDR3 sequence is 13 residues long. The entire variable domain, with the rest obtained from reference TRBV7-7 and TRBJ1-1, is as follows: GAGVSQSPRYKVTKRGQDVTLRCDPISSHATLYWYQQALGQGPEFLTYFNYEAQPDKSGLPSDRFSAERPEGSISTLTIQRTEQRDSAMYRCASSSLRNTEAFFGQGTRLTVV.

The CDR3 DNA reads as TGTGCCAGCAGCTTAGGCAACAACGATGAAAAACTGTTTTTT. It is translated as CASSLGNNDEKLFF. The rearrangement uses TRBV7-6 and TRBJ1-4, with unresolved D. V lost 1 base to trimming and J lost 6 bases, with 9 bases between them. CDR1 is SGHVS, CDR2 FNYEAQ, per germline. CDR3 length: 14 amino acids.

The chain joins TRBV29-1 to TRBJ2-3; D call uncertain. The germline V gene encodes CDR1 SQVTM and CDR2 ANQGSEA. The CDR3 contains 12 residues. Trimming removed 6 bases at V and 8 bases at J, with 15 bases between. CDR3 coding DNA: TGCAGCGTCGCTTCTTCGGCAGGTACGCAGTATTTT. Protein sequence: CSVASSAGTQYF.

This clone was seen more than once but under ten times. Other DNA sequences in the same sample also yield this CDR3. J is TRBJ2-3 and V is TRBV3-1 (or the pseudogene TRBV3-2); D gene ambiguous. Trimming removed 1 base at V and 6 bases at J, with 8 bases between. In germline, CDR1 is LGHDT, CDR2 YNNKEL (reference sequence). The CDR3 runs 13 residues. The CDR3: CASSQAEADTQYF. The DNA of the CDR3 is TGTGCCAGCAGCCAAGCAGAGGCGGATACGCAGTATTTT.

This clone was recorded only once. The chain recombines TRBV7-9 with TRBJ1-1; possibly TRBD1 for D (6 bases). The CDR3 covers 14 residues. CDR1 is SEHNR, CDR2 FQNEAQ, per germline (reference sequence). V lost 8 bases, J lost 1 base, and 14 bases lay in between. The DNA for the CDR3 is TGTGCCAGCCCAACACAGGGATCGAACACTGAAGCTTTCTTT. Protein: CASPTQGSNTEAFF.